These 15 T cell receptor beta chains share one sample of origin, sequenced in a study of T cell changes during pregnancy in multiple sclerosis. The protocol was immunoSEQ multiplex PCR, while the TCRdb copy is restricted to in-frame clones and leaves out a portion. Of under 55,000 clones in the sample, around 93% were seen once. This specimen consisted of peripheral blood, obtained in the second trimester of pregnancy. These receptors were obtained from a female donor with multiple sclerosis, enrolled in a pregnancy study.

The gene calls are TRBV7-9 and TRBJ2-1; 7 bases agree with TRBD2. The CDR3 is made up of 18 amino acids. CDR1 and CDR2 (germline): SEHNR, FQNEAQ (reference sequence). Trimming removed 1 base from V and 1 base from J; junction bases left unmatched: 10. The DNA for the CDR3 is TGTGCCAGCAGCTTAGATCGTCAGGGCGGGAGTTCCTACAATGAGCAGTTCTTC. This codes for CASSLDRQGGSSYNEQFF. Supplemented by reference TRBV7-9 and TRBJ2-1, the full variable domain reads DTGVSQNPRHKITKRGQNVTFRCDPISEHNRLYWYRQTLGQGPEFLTYFQNEAQLEKSRLLSDRFSAERPKGSFSTLEIQRTEQGDSAMYLCASSLDRQGGSSYNEQFFGPGTRLTVL.

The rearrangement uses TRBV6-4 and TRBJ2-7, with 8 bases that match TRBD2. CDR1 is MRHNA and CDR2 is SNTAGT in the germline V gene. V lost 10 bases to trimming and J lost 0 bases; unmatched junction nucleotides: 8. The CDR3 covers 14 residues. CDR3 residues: CANQAGVSSYEQYF. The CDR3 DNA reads TGTGCCAATCAAGCGGGGGTAAGCTCCTACGAGCAGTACTTC.

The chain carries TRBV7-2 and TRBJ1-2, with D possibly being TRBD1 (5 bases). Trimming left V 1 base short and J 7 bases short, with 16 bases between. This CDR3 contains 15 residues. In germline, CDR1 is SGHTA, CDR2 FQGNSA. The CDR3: CASSLGGDGRGGYTF. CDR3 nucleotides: TGTGCCAGCAGCTTAGGGGGGGACGGGCGAGGTGGCTACACCTTC.

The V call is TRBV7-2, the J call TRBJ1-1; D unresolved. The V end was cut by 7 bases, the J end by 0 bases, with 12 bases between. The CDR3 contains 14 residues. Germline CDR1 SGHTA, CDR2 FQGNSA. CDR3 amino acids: CASNSGIMNTEAFF. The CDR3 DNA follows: TGTGCCAGCAACTCCGGGATTATGAACACTGAAGCTTTCTTT.

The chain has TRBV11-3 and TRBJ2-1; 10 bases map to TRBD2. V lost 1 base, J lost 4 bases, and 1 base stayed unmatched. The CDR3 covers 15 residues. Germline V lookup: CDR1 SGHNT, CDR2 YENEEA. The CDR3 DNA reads TGTGCCAGCAGCTTAGGGACTAGCGGTTACAATGAGCAGTTCTTC. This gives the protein CASSLGTSGYNEQFF.

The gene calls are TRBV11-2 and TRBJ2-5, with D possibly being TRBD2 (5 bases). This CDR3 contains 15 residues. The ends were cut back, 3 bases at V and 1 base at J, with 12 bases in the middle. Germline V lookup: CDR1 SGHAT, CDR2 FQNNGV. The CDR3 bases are TGTGCCAGCAGCTTCGCCGGGAACCCCCAAGAGACCCAGTACTTC. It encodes CASSFAGNPQETQYF. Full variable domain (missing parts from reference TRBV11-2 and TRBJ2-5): EAGVAQSPRYKIIEKRQSVAFWCNPISGHATLYWYQQILGQGPKLLIQFQNNGVVDDSQLPKDRFSAERLKGVDSTLKIQPAKLEDSAVYLCASSFAGNPQETQYFGPGTRLLVL.

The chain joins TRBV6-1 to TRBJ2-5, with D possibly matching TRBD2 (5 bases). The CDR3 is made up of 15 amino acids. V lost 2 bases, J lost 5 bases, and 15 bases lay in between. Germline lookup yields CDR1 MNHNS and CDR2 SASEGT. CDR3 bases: TGTGCCAGCAGTGAAACTAGTGGGTTGGGGGAGACCCAGTACTTC. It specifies CASSETSGLGETQYF.

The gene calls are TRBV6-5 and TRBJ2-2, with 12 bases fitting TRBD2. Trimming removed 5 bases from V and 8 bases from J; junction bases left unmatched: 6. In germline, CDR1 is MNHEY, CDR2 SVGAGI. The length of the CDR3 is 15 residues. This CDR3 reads CASSQLAGGPGELFF. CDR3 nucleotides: TGTGCCAGCAGTCAGCTAGCGGGAGGGCCGGGGGAGCTGTTTTTT.

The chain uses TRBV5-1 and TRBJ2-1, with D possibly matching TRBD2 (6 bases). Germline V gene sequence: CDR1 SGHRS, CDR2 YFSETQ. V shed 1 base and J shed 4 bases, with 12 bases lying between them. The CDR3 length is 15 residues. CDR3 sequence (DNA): TGCGCCAGCAGCTTGTTTAGCGGAGATTACAATGAGCAGTTCTTC. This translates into CASSLFSGDYNEQFF.

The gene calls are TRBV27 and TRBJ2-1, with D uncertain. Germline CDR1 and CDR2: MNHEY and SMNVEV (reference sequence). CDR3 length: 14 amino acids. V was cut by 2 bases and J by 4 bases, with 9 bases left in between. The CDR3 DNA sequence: TGTGCCAGCAGTTTAAAGACTGCATACAATGAGCAGTTCTTC. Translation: CASSLKTAYNEQFF.

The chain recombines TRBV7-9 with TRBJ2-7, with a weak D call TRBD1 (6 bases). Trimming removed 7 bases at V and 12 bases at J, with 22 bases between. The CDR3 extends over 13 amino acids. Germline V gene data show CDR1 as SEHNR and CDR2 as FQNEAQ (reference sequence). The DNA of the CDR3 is TGTGCCAGCACCCTAGTTGGGGGCGTACGCCTGTACTTC. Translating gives CASTLVGGVRLYF. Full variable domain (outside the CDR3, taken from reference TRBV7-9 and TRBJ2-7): DTGVSQNPRHKITKRGQNVTFRCDPISEHNRLYWYRQTLGQGPEFLTYFQNEAQLEKSRLLSDRFSAERPKGSFSTLEIQRTEQGDSAMYLCASTLVGGVRLYFGPGTRLTVT.

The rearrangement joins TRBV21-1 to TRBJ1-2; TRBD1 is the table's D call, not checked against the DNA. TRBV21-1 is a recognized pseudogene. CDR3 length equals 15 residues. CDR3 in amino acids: CASSTIQGANYGYTF. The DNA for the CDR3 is TGTGCCAGCAGCACCATACAGGGGGCTAACTATGGCTACACCTTC.

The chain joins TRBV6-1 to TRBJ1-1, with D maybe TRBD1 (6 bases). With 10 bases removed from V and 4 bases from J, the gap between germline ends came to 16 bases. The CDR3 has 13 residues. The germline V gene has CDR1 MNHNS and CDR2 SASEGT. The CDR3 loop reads CATKGTGLTEAFF. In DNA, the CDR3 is TGTGCCACCAAAGGAACAGGGCTCACTGAAGCTTTCTTT.

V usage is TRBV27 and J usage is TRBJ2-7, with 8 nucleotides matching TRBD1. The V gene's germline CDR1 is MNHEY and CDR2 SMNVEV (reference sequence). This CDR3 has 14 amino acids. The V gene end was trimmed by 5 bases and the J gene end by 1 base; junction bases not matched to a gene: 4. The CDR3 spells CASSRTGISYEQYF. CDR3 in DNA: TGTGCCAGCAGTCGGACAGGGATTTCCTACGAGCAGTACTTC.

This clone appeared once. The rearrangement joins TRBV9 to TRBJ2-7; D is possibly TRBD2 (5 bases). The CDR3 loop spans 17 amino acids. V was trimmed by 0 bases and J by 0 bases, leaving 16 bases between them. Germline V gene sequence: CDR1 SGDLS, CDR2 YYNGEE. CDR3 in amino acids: CASSVAGSVESSYEQYF. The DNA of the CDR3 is TGTGCCAGCAGCGTAGCGGGGTCAGTCGAGAGCTCCTACGAGCAGTACTTC.